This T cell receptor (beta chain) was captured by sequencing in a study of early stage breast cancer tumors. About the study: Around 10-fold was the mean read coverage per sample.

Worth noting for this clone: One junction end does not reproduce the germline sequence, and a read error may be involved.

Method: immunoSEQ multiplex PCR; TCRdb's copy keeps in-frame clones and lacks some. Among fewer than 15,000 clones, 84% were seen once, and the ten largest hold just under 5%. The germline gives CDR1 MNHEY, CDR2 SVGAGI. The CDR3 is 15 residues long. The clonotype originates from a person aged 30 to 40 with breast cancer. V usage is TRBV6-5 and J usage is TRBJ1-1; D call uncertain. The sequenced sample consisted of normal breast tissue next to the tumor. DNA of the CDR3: TGTGCCAGCAGTCAGACGAGGGTTGTGAAGACTGAAGCTTTCTTT. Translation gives CASSQTRVVKTEAFF.